Each of the 17 T cell receptor beta chains below was sequenced from the same sample in a study of T cell repertoires in cytomegalovirus infection. One entry per CDR3 protein, called by TCRdb with MiXCR from the reads. The table lists fewer than 550,000 distinct CDR3 sequences, more than 20% of them singletons. Input material: PBMCs. The source is a human donor in good health (CMV status not recorded). Some clones in this sample may be carry-over from other donors' samples.

This clonotype was counted between two and nine times. This chain joins TRBV6-2 or TRBV6-3 and TRBJ2-6; 15 positions agree with TRBD2. This CDR3 contains 19 residues. The germline V gene encodes CDR1 MNHEY and CDR2 SVGEGT. V shed 6 bases, J shed 2 bases, and the junction held 8 bases outside the gene matches. CDR3 sequence (DNA): TGTGCCAGCAGCCAGGCCGGACTAGCGGGAGGGACTGGGGCCAACGTCCTGACTTTC. Translated, it gives CASSQAGLAGGTGANVLTF.

This clonotype appeared many times. The rearrangement joins TRBV7-2 to TRBJ2-3; maybe TRBD2 (5 bases). CDR3 length: 14 residues. Per germline, CDR1 SGHTA and CDR2 FQGNSA. Between the trimmed V and J ends, which lost 7 bases and 4 bases, there was a span of 15 bases. CDR3 amino acids: CASTPLAGADTQYF. The CDR3 DNA reads TGTGCCAGCACCCCTCTGGCGGGTGCAGATACGCAGTATTTT.

Only a few counts were recorded for this clonotype. The chain is built from TRBV29-1 and TRBJ2-7; D may be TRBD1 or TRBD2 (6 bases each). The CDR3 covers 12 residues. Germline CDR1 and CDR2: SQVTM and ANQGSEA. V was pared by 4 bases and J by 9 bases, with 16 bases between. The CDR3 bases are TGCAGCGTTGGGGAACAGGGAGGCGGGCAGTACTTC. Translated, it gives CSVGEQGGGQYF.

The rearrangement uses TRBV7-2 and TRBJ2-1, with 10 nucleotides matching TRBD2. The germline V gene encodes CDR1 SGHTA and CDR2 FQGNSA. CDR3 length: 15 residues. The J segment lost 7 bases and the V segment lost 3 bases, leaving 6 bases of the junction unmatched. CDR3 amino acids: CASSFLAGGINEQFF. CDR3 sequence (DNA): TGTGCCAGCAGCTTTTTAGCGGGAGGTATTAATGAGCAGTTCTTC.

The rearrangement joins TRBV10-3 to TRBJ1-2, with 9 bases fitting TRBD1. In germline, CDR1 is ENHRY, CDR2 SYGVKD. The CDR3 spans 17 residues. The trim removed 0 bases at V and 4 bases at J, leaving 9 bases unmatched. The CDR3 DNA reads as TGTGCCATCAGTGAGTCTAAACCCGGGACAGGGCTCTATGGCTACACCTTC. Translation: CAISESKPGTGLYGYTF.

This clonotype has just a few counts. The chain carries TRBV6-6 and TRBJ2-3, with 8 bases aligning to TRBD1. The CDR3 is 15 amino acids. Germline CDR1 reads MNHNY; CDR2 reads SVGAGI (reference sequence). V was pared by 4 bases and J by 5 bases, with 8 bases of the junction left unmatched. The DNA of the CDR3 is TGTGCCAGCAGTTTCCTCAGGGGGCGAGGAGATACGCAGTATTTT. Its protein product is CASSFLRGRGDTQYF.

This clonotype was seen a handful of times. V usage is TRBV6-5 and J usage is TRBJ1-5; 7 bases fit TRBD1. This CDR3 has 23 residues. Germline CDR1 is MNHEY and CDR2 is SVGAGI. Trimming at V came to 0 bases and at J to 4 bases, leaving 27 bases not matched to a gene. As DNA, the CDR3 is TGTGCCAGCAGTTACTCGATAGGAAGGTGGATCGAGGCCCGACAGGGTTGGAATCAGCCCCAGCATTTT. Encoded protein: CASSYSIGRWIEARQGWNQPQHF.

The chain links TRBV7-6 to TRBJ1-1, with 8 bases matching TRBD1. The V segment lost 9 bases and the J segment 0 bases; nucleotides outside the gene matches: 9. The CDR3 consists of 15 residues. CDR1 SGHVS and CDR2 FNYEAQ come from the germline V gene. In nucleotides, the CDR3 is TGTGCCAGTAGCCCGGGACAGGCCTTGAACACTGAAGCTTTCTTT. Protein: CASSPGQALNTEAFF.

This clonotype was seen at least ten times. The chain couples TRBV7-2 to TRBJ1-5; 7 positions match TRBD1. The junction had 6 bases not matched to a gene; V was cut back by 3 bases and J by 4 bases. Germline V CDR1 and CDR2: SGHTA, FQGNSA. This CDR3 region has 15 residues. The CDR3 protein is CASSLEPGQNQPQHF. In nucleotides, the CDR3 is TGTGCCAGCAGCTTGGAACCGGGACAGAATCAGCCCCAGCATTTT.

This clonotype has just a few counts. V and J are TRBV20-1 and TRBJ2-3; 9 nucleotides match TRBD2. The junction had 5 bases not matched to a gene; V was cut back by 5 bases and J by 2 bases. CDR3 length equals 14 residues. CDR1 is DFQATT and CDR2 is SNEGSKA in the germline V gene (reference sequence). Here the CDR3 reads CSAETSGNTDTQYF. The CDR3 DNA follows: TGCAGTGCTGAGACTAGCGGAAACACAGATACGCAGTATTTT.

This clonotype was observed a single time. CDR3 bases: TGTGCCAGCAGTTACGGCGGGACAGAGTACAATGAGCAGTTCTTC. Translated: CASSYGGTEYNEQFF. The rearrangement links TRBV6-8 to TRBJ2-1; TRBD1 is a possible D gene (7 bases). Trimming shortened V by 2 bases and J by 4 bases, and 12 bases separated the two germline ends. This CDR3 has 15 amino acids. Looked up from germline, CDR1 is MNHGY and CDR2 is SAAAGT.

The V call is TRBV12-3 or TRBV12-4, the J call TRBJ1-5, with D hard to call. V gave up 10 bases and J gave up 2 bases, with 15 bases separating them. CDR3 length equals 14 residues. This chain's CDR3 is CATNRGIGNQPQHF. CDR3 DNA sequence: TGTGCCACCAATCGAGGTATTGGCAATCAGCCCCAGCATTTT.

This clonotype was detected a few times. The CDR3, as DNA: TGTGCCATCGGCACTAGCGGGAGCGAGCAGTACGTC. As protein: CAIGTSGSEQYV. The rearrangement joins TRBV10-3 to TRBJ2-7; 11 bases map to TRBD2. CDR1 is ENHRY, CDR2 SYGVKD, per germline. The length of the CDR3 is 12 residues. V lost 8 bases, J lost 6 bases, and 3 bases stayed unmatched.

This chain uses TRBV12-3 or TRBV12-4 with TRBJ1-2; no clear D gene. There are 12 residues in the CDR3. Between the trimmed V and J ends, which lost 4 bases and 10 bases, there was a span of 13 bases. The CDR3 DNA follows: TGTGCCAGCAGTTCCCGGACCTACTTCTACACCTTC. The encoded protein is CASSSRTYFYTF.

The chain links TRBV6-6 to TRBJ2-6; 7 bases fit TRBD2. Germline CDR1 and CDR2: MNHNY and SVGAGI (reference sequence). This CDR3 is built from 15 residues. The junction had 5 bases not matched to a gene; V was cut back by 5 bases and J by 4 bases. CDR3 sequence reads: CASSTGGGGANVLTF. CDR3 nucleotides: TGTGCCAGCAGTACGGGGGGAGGGGGGGCCAACGTCCTGACTTTC.

The rearrangement links TRBV7-9 to TRBJ2-7; 7 nucleotides agree with TRBD1. The CDR3 runs to 16 residues. V was clipped by 6 bases and J by 1 base; unmatched bases: 12. Per the germline V gene, CDR1 is SEHNR and CDR2 is FQNEAQ (reference sequence). CDR3 sequence (DNA): TGTGCCAGCAGGGCGAAAGGACAGGATTTATCCTACGAGCAGTACGTC. Translation gives CASRAKGQDLSYEQYV.

This clonotype was seen a few times. The chain links TRBV6-2 or TRBV6-3 to TRBJ1-5, with 7 bases aligning to TRBD1. CDR1 and CDR2 from the germline V gene are MNHEY and SVGEGT. This CDR3 has 13 residues. Trimming removed 5 bases from V and 7 bases from J; junction bases left unmatched: 5. In nucleotides, the CDR3 is TGTGCCAGCAGTGCGACAGGGTTACAGCCCCAGCATTTT. Its translation: CASSATGLQPQHF.